The 31 T cell receptor beta chains below were found in one sample sequenced in a study of identifying expanded T cells in peripheral blood. Profiled with immunoSEQ multiplex PCR; TCRdb holds only in-frame clones, not every one. The table has approximately 94,000 clones, 80% to 90% seen once. The sequencing sample was made of blood. The receptors stem from a person between 18 and 69 years old in good health.

This sequence joins TRBV5-1 and TRBJ1-3; D possibly corresponds to TRBD1 (5 bases). The V end lost 0 bases, the J end lost 4 bases, and 8 bases lay between the germline ends. Looked up from germline, CDR1 is SGHRS and CDR2 is YFSETQ. The CDR3 is 14 amino acids. The CDR3 DNA follows: TGCGCCAGCAGCTTGGTAGGGGAAGGAAACACCATATATTTT. This encodes CASSLVGEGNTIYF.

This chain connects TRBV14 to TRBJ1-1; unclear D gene. Trimming took off 11 bases at V and 0 bases at J, with 13 bases between the two ends. From germline, CDR1 is SGHDN and CDR2 FVKESK. The CDR3 is 13 amino acids. CDR3 sequence: CASGGQLNTEAFF. CDR3 bases: TGTGCCTCAGGAGGGCAGCTGAACACTGAAGCTTTCTTT.

V usage is TRBV5-8 and J usage is TRBJ2-1; D is unresolved. V lost 1 base and J 3 bases, leaving 20 bases between the germline ends. The CDR3 extends over 18 amino acids. The germline gives CDR1 SGHTS, CDR2 YDEGEE. Here the CDR3 reads CASSLNEHGIQYYNEQFF. Here the CDR3 DNA reads TGTGCCAGCAGCTTGAACGAGCATGGGATCCAGTACTACAATGAGCAGTTCTTC.

This chain connects TRBV2 to TRBJ2-7; TRBD1 aligns across 8 bases. This CDR3 spans 14 amino acids. Germline trimming cut 4 bases from V and 3 bases from J; bases unmatched to any gene: 5. Germline V lookup: CDR1 SNHLY, CDR2 FYNNEI. The chain's CDR3 is CASSAPGQGYEQYF. DNA of the CDR3: TGTGCCAGCAGTGCCCCCGGACAGGGCTACGAGCAGTACTTC.

The chain couples TRBV6-5 to TRBJ1-1, with a weak D call TRBD1 (5 bases). Trimming took 0 bases from V and 4 from J, leaving 12 bases between them. The CDR3 runs to 15 residues. Germline loops: CDR1 MNHEY, CDR2 SVGAGI. CDR3 amino acids: CASSYSEGRGTEAFF. DNA of the CDR3: TGTGCCAGCAGTTACTCCGAAGGGAGGGGCACTGAAGCTTTCTTT.

The chain carries TRBV27 and TRBJ1-1, with D possibly TRBD1 on 6 matching bases. CDR3 length: 14 residues. V gave up 4 bases and J gave up 6 bases, with 15 bases separating them. Germline V gene lookup returns CDR1 MNHEY and CDR2 SMNVEV (reference sequence). CDR3 amino acids: CASSSRLRGAEAFF. The CDR3, as DNA: TGTGCCAGCAGTTCTCGCCTCAGGGGTGCTGAAGCTTTCTTT.

The J gene is TRBJ2-3, the V gene TRBV7-2; D may be TRBD1 (6 bases). Germline V lookup: CDR1 SGHTA, CDR2 FQGNSA. The length of the CDR3 is 14 residues. V shed 5 bases and J shed 8 bases, with 17 bases lying between them. The CDR3 region is CASSLSQGWGTQYF. DNA for the CDR3: TGTGCCAGCAGCCTATCACAGGGTTGGGGTACGCAGTATTTT.

The V and J genes are TRBV10-1 and TRBJ2-1; D gene ambiguous. Trimming took 0 bases from V and 5 from J, leaving 8 bases between them. CDR1 and CDR2 from the germline V gene are WNHNN and SYGVQD (reference sequence). This CDR3 spans 14 amino acids. CDR3: CASSESTRNNEQFF. As DNA, the CDR3 is TGCGCCAGCAGTGAGTCTACCAGGAACAATGAGCAGTTCTTC.

This rearrangement joins TRBV19 to TRBJ1-3; 7 nucleotides match TRBD1. J gave up 1 base and V 7 bases, and 4 bases lay outside the gene matches. The CDR3 runs 14 residues. CDR1 LNHDA and CDR2 SQIVND come from the germline V gene (reference sequence). The CDR3 DNA is TGTGCCAGTAACGAACAGGGGTCTGGAAACACCATATATTTT. Translating gives CASNEQGSGNTIYF.

On this clone itself: The sample has other DNA sequences that encode this CDR3 too. The rearrangement uses TRBV5-1 and TRBJ1-3; D remains ambiguous. The V end was cut by 2 bases, the J end by 7 bases, with 10 bases between. CDR1 is SGHRS, CDR2 YFSETQ, per germline. The length of the CDR3 is 13 residues. The CDR3 sequence is CASSFGDGNTIYF. The CDR3 DNA follows: TGCGCCAGCAGCTTCGGAGATGGGAACACCATATATTTT.

This clone was observed a handful of times. The chain links TRBV6-5 to TRBJ1-2; 9 positions match TRBD1. The J segment lost 6 bases and the V segment lost 5 bases, leaving 7 bases of the junction unmatched. Germline CDR1 MNHEY, CDR2 SVGAGI. The CDR3 covers 14 residues. For the CDR3, the DNA is TGTGCCAGCAGTCTAAACAGGGGGCGGGATGGCTACACCTTC. Translated, it gives CASSLNRGRDGYTF.

V and J are TRBV6-6 and TRBJ1-1, with a possible D match to TRBD1 (6 bases). Trimming took 5 bases from V and 3 from J, leaving 13 bases between them. The CDR3 totals 14 residues. Germline values: CDR1 MNHNY, CDR2 SVGAGI (reference sequence). CDR3 nucleotides: TGTGCCAGCAGTGCGACAGGCGGGTACACTGAAGCTTTCTTT. Encoded protein: CASSATGGYTEAFF.

As regards this clone: One end of the junction does not line up with germline, which may come from a read error. The rearrangement uses TRBV9 and TRBJ2-2; possible D gene TRBD1, 6 bases. Germline values: CDR1 SGDLS, CDR2 YYNGEE. CDR3 size: 15 residues. The CDR3 region is CTSSARGIGTGELFF. Here the CDR3 DNA reads TGTACCAGCAGCGCCAGGGGAATCGGCACCGGGGAGCTGTTTTTT.

This clone was observed a single time. The chain links TRBV7-8 to TRBJ1-5; 8 bases align to TRBD1. The CDR3 has 15 amino acids. The V gene's germline CDR1 is SGHVS and CDR2 FQNEAQ. Germline trimming cut 5 bases from V and 0 bases from J; bases unmatched to any gene: 3. The CDR3 bases are TGTGCCAGCAGCCAGGACAGGGCTAGCAATCAGCCCCAGCATTTT. Amino acids: CASSQDRASNQPQHF.

CDR3 amino acids: CASSYEGSITDTQYF. The CDR3 coding sequence is TGTGCCAGCAGTTACGAGGGTAGTATCACAGATACGCAGTATTTT. The rearrangement uses TRBV6-6 and TRBJ2-3, with a weak D call TRBD2 (5 bases). Germline-derived CDR1 and CDR2 are MNHNY and SVGAGI (reference sequence). Deletions cut 2 bases from V and 2 bases from J, with 11 bases between. CDR3 length: 15 residues.

This chain joins TRBV6-6 and TRBJ1-2; no clear D. The V and J ends lost 0 bases and 5 bases respectively, with 13 bases between them. The CDR3 contains 15 residues. From germline, CDR1 is MNHNY and CDR2 SVGAGI (reference sequence). This CDR3 reads CASSYSDGSSYGYTF. The CDR3 DNA reads TGTGCCAGCAGTTACTCAGACGGTTCGTCATATGGCTACACCTTC.

This clone was picked up one time. The J gene is TRBJ1-2, the V gene TRBV11-2; D not resolved. Germline V lookup: CDR1 SGHAT, CDR2 FQNNGV. The CDR3 is made up of 16 amino acids. Trimming stripped 4 bases from V and 1 base from J, with 16 bases between. The CDR3 spells CASSSIRPSLNYGYTF. Written as DNA, the CDR3 is TGTGCCAGCAGCTCAATCCGACCTTCGCTTAACTATGGCTACACCTTC.

The chain joins TRBV11-3 to TRBJ2-1; D not certain. Trimming took off 5 bases at V and 6 bases at J, with 11 bases between the two ends. CDR1 is SGHNT, CDR2 YENEEA, per germline. The CDR3 spans 13 residues. CDR3 region: CASSARLGNEQFF. DNA of the CDR3: TGTGCCAGCAGCGCCAGACTTGGCAATGAGCAGTTCTTC.

The V gene is TRBV27, the J gene TRBJ1-3, with D perhaps TRBD1 (5 bases). Between the trimmed V and J ends, which lost 5 bases and 3 bases, there was a span of 11 bases. The CDR3 totals 14 residues. CDR1 is MNHEY and CDR2 is SMNVEV in the germline V gene (reference sequence). CDR3 sequence: CASSPQGNGNTIYF. CDR3 in DNA: TGTGCCAGCAGTCCCCAGGGCAATGGAAACACCATATATTTT.

Of note for this clone: The DNA is left out, because the CDR3 cannot be placed on it with certainty; the CDR3 is given as TCRdb lists it. The J gene is TRBJ1-3, the V gene TRBV6-1; the table names TRBD1, a call not compared with the DNA. The CDR3 contains 15 residues when both ends are counted. From germline, CDR1 is MNHNS and CDR2 SASEGT. CDR3 region: CASILDRGVGNTIYF.

This chain uses TRBV7-2 with TRBJ1-3; D is unclear. The length of the CDR3 is 13 residues. Between the trimmed V and J ends, which lost 5 bases and 8 bases, there was a span of 13 bases. CDR1 is SGHTA, CDR2 FQGNSA, per germline. The CDR3 region is CASSRLRGDTIYF. CDR3 nucleotides: TGTGCCAGCAGCCGCCTAAGAGGAGACACCATATATTTT.

As regards this clone: Since no conserved phenylalanine or tryptophan closes the CDR3, a read error is the likely cause. Because the CDR3's place on the DNA is in doubt, the DNA is left out and the CDR3 is given as listed by TCRdb. The gene calls are TRBV9 and TRBJ2-7; TRBD1 is the table's D call and was not checked against the DNA. The CDR3 totals 9 residues, both ends included. The V gene's germline CDR1 is SGDLS and CDR2 YYNGEE. CDR3 loop: CAKAPRGLN.

The chain is built from TRBV11-2 and TRBJ1-1; D not certain. This CDR3 has 15 residues. CDR1 is SGHAT, CDR2 FQNNGV, per germline. V lost 1 base and J lost 4, with 13 bases in between. CDR3: CASSLVEGETTEAFF. The CDR3 nucleotides are TGTGCCAGCAGCTTAGTGGAGGGTGAAACCACTGAAGCTTTCTTT.

V is TRBV4-1 and J is TRBJ1-1; perhaps TRBD1 as D (6 bases). V was cut by 0 bases and J by 6 bases, with 11 bases left in between. The germline gives CDR1 MGHRA, CDR2 YSYEKL. CDR3 length: 14 residues. CDR3 amino acids: CASSQETRTAEAFF. Written as DNA, the CDR3 is TGCGCCAGCAGCCAAGAGACAAGGACAGCTGAAGCTTTCTTT.

V usage is TRBV21-1 and J usage is TRBJ2-2; the table's D call, TRBD1, has no DNA check behind it. TRBV21-1 is designated a pseudogene. CDR3 size: 15 residues. The CDR3 here is CASSIQGVSTGELFF. The CDR3 DNA reads TGTGCCAGCAGTATTCAGGGGGTGAGCACCGGGGAGCTGTTTTTT.

The genes are TRBV30 and TRBJ1-5; TRBD1 might be the D (5 bases). The length of the CDR3 is 16 residues. V lost 0 bases to trimming and J lost 7 bases, with 19 bases between them. CDR1 and CDR2 (germline): GTSNPN, SVGIG (reference sequence). The CDR3 nucleotides are TGTGCCTGGAGTGTAGGGTCAGGGAGTGGGGGGCAGCCCCAGCATTTT. It yields the protein CAWSVGSGSGGQPQHF.

On this clone: The sample contains more than one DNA sequence encoding this CDR3. The V gene is TRBV7-9, the J gene TRBJ2-1; D is perhaps TRBD1 (6 bases). V lost 1 base to trimming and J lost 4 bases, with 8 bases between them. Germline V lookup: CDR1 SEHNR, CDR2 FQNEAQ (reference sequence). This CDR3 has 14 amino acids. CDR3 in DNA: TGTGCCAGCAGCTTAGGGACAGAATACAATGAGCAGTTCTTC. It specifies CASSLGTEYNEQFF.

This chain uses TRBV11-2 with TRBJ1-5, with D hard to call. CDR1 SGHAT and CDR2 FQNNGV come from the germline V gene. Trimming removed 1 base at V and 3 bases at J, with 13 bases between. The CDR3 totals 16 residues. The CDR3 loop is CASSLVAGAFNQPQHF. The CDR3 bases are TGTGCCAGCAGCTTAGTCGCAGGAGCTTTCAATCAGCCCCAGCATTTT.

V usage is TRBV19 and J usage is TRBJ2-1; TRBD1 matches 9 bases. The CDR3 covers 16 residues. The germline V gene has CDR1 LNHDA and CDR2 SQIVND (reference sequence). V was pared by 5 bases and J by 3 bases, with 8 bases of the junction left unmatched. This chain's CDR3 is CASSFLGTGNYNEQFF. CDR3 nucleotides: TGTGCCAGTAGTTTCCTCGGGACAGGGAACTACAATGAGCAGTTCTTC.

The chain recombines TRBV7-2 with TRBJ1-2; D gene unclear. CDR3 length equals 13 residues. Trimming took 3 bases from V and 1 from J, leaving 6 bases between them. In germline, CDR1 is SGHTA, CDR2 FQGNSA. In DNA form, the CDR3 reads TGTGCCAGCAGCTTGAACGGTAACTATGGCTACACCTTC. Its translation is CASSLNGNYGYTF.

This chain connects TRBV11-3 to TRBJ2-3; 8 bases fit TRBD1. Germline loops: CDR1 SGHNT, CDR2 YENEEA. The V gene end was trimmed by 3 bases and the J gene end by 2 bases; junction bases not matched to a gene: 4. The length of the CDR3 is 15 residues. CDR3 DNA: TGTGCCAGCAGCTTTGGGACAGGAATCACAGATACGCAGTATTTT. Translated: CASSFGTGITDTQYF.